This T cell receptor beta chain stems from a study of T cells after posttransplantation cyclophosphamide (dated by TCRdb to 2016 to 2018). With respect to the entire study: Using TRB sequencing, the study followed how the T cell repertoire reconstituted after myeloablative bone marrow transplantation in which posttransplantation cyclophosphamide served as GVHD prophylaxis. TRB sequencing was performed on blood from all 35 or so PTCy patients with 1-year posttransplant specimens. Public TRB sequences were compared against a database of over 3,500 sequences linked to responses to pathogens, tumor antigens, self-antigens and alloantigens. Because TRA and TRB clonality correlated tightly in about 9 samples, the subsequent TCR analyses were limited to TRB only. Antigen receptor sequencing covered samples from 30 to 40 PTCy-treated patients and fewer than 20 of their related bone marrow donors. TRB sequencing was also done on up to 3 additional blood samples from 2 to 5.2 years after transplant in 3 patients, and on pretransplant blood from several patients. Overall study results and their limits: Across under 50 patients, recipient CMV seropositivity and CMV reactivation were highly associated with TRB clonality; PTCy diversity was similar to CNI/methotrexate controls. The TRB repertoires of T cells infiltrating skin or the GI tract showed only limited overlap with the TRB repertoires found in blood. Donor-recipient similarity was low at 1-2 months but increased during the first year, and donor CD8+ memory clones often dominated later blood repertoires.

The CDR3 goes from the cysteine to the phenylalanine over 14 residues. The sequence is cut down to CDR3 DNA, 42 bases in frame from base 1. In the germline V gene (reference sequence), CDR1 corresponds to SEHNR and CDR2 to FQNEAQ. V loses 11 bases of germline sequence and J loses 0 bases, and the interval between the two ends is 16 bases. In regard to this clone: Its antigen remains undetermined. Base-call qualities are not available, and no considerably larger clone is one nucleotide away.

The control group consisted of ten to eleven patients who received myeloablative marrow transplants with methotrexate plus a calcineurin inhibitor and who were sampled 1 year after transplant. Peripheral blood and bone marrow mononuclear cells were isolated by Ficoll-Hypaque density centrifugation and were cryopreserved. TRB sequencing was run on genomic DNA with either the immunoSEQ assay at survey resolution or the hsTCRB kit. From the authors' description of their analysis: Initial read processing used immunoSEQ software, and repertoire analyses used the LymphoSeq R package. For each TRB dataset, clonality was calculated as 1 minus normalized Shannon entropy, and the Gini coefficient was computed as well. To infer phenotypes in unsorted samples, TRB sequences from sorted subsets of the recipient or donor were mapped onto unsorted samples from the same recipient. Here the immuneACCESS table is served through TCRdb, limited to in-frame sequences with V and J called. Missing clones are a known gap in these copies; in checked studies unresolved V genes cover under half, and the rest lacks a known reason. V, J and clone size derive from that table, while D and trimming were established from the DNA sequence. The sample data list 15,000 to 20,000 clones, and 80% to 90% of these were observed just once. The ten biggest clones cover less than 4% of the sample.

The source is a male patient in his fifties who received an allogeneic stem cell transplant from an unrelated donor, was CMV-positive, and had chronic GVHD only. Following transplantation, part of the T cell population may be supplied by the graft donor rather than the patient. Sequencing was performed on PBMCs, taken after an allogeneic stem cell transplant with a calcineurin inhibitor and methotrexate. Here the chain combines TRBV7-9 and TRBJ1-1; a tentative D call is TRBD1 (5 bases match). The CDR3 region reads CAFNPEGLNTEAFF. The bases are TGTGCCTTTAACCCGGAGGGGTTGAACACTGAAGCTTTCTTT.